This T cell receptor beta chain is from a study of blood T cell repertoires in COVID-19. Background on the study: The origin of the acute and convalescent COVID-19 samples was the United States, Italy and Spain. PBMCs, B-cell-depleted T cells, or T cells were the source of the cDNA or gDNA that made up the material.

The data were produced by immunoSEQ multiplex PCR, yet TCRdb's version contains in-frame clones alone and is incomplete. This table holds under 110,000 clones, around 84% found once. CDR3 length: 18 amino acids. V was clipped by 2 bases and J by 4 bases, with 21 bases between them. Germline V gives CDR1 SEHNR, CDR2 FQNEAQ (reference sequence). In this sample, this clone turned up once. The receptor comes from a woman in her seventies with active or convalescent COVID-19. The chain carries TRBV7-9 and TRBJ2-1; TRBD2 is a possible D gene (6 bases). The specimen sequenced was peripheral blood. The CDR3, as DNA: TGTGCCAGCAGCTTATTTATCGGTAGCGGCAGGGAGTACAATGAGCAGTTCTTC. It yields the protein CASSLFIGSGREYNEQFF.